Included here is one TCR beta chain sequence, with context. The V end lost 3 bases, the J end lost 7 bases, and 18 bases lay between the germline ends. This CDR3 region has 16 residues. Germline V gene data show CDR1 as SGHTA and CDR2 as FQGNSA. The sample is drawn from a study of CDR3 diversity in severe acne. TCRdb called the PCR reads again in MiXCR, with one record for every CDR3 protein. Among some 90,000 distinct CDR3 sequences, around half were seen once, and the ten largest hold about 9.5%. The chain uses TRBV7-2 and TRBJ1-4; D gene ambiguous. Sample: blood. The sequence came from a male donor in good health, serving as a control. The CDR3 here is CASSLVSGMLGEKLFF. The DNA of the CDR3 is TGTGCCAGCAGCTTGGTCTCGGGGATGTTAGGTGAAAAACTGTTTTTT.